This T cell receptor beta chain was documented in a study of T-cell memory formation after mild COVID-19. The V gene's germline CDR1 is MNHNY and CDR2 SVGAGI (reference sequence). J gave up 6 bases and V 8 bases, and 10 bases lay outside the gene matches. The CDR3 consists of 14 residues. TCRdb reprocessed the 5' RACE reads with MiXCR, giving one entry per CDR3 protein. Of about 450,000 distinct CDR3 sequences detected, about 25% appear once; the ten largest clones hold 13%. The sequenced material came from PBMCs or a T cell subset sorted from them (not recorded which). This TCR derives from an adult woman who had mild COVID-19 (a few samples of this study predate the infection). Cell type and time point are not known. The chain combines TRBV6-6 with TRBJ2-1; 7 positions match TRBD1. CDR3 region: CASGARDRSNEQFF. The CDR3 region has the DNA TGTGCCAGCGGAGCCCGGGACAGAAGCAATGAGCAGTTCTTC.